A selection of T cell receptor beta chains follows, all from one sample in a study of blood T cells in healthy people across ages. MiXCR, applied by TCRdb to the 5' RACE reads, yields one record per CDR3 protein. The table has hundreds of thousands of distinct CDR3 sequences, 40% to 65% seen once. Specimen: blood. These receptors were obtained from a woman older than 75 in good health. Both conserved end residues are part of each CDR3.

J gene,V gene,CDR3 protein
TRBJ2-5,TRBV20-1,CSARSGGQETQYF
TRBJ1-2,TRBV28,CASSLSASGVLGGYTF
-,TRBV9,CASSSSGTSGTNIQYF
TRBJ2-7,TRBV7-2,CASSLSPNYEQYF
TRBJ1-1,TRBV7-2,CASSVQGPGTEAFF
TRBJ1-2,TRBV15,CATKPGDSPFYGYTF
TRBJ2-2,TRBV11-1,CASSLAPSTGELFF
TRBJ2-5,TRBV7-9,CASRKVLAGHNEQYF
TRBJ2-5,TRBV20-1,CSAHYRGDQETQYF
TRBJ1-5,TRBV6-6,CASSSGGRGGNQPQHF
TRBJ1-5,TRBV15,CATSRDPNQPQHF
TRBJ2-3,TRBV20-1,CSARGGLAGGPNTQYF
-,TRBV29-1,CSVSERDYNEQYF
TRBJ1-2,TRBV7-9,CASRGQGAPDYGYTF
TRBJ1-5,TRBV5-1,CASSLGTGGIQPQHF
TRBJ1-4,TRBV3-1,CASSLRGDGEELFF
TRBJ1-6,TRBV6-6,CASSRLRDSYNSPLHF
TRBJ1-4,TRBV28,CARSVNEKLFF
TRBJ1-5,TRBV7-2,CASTMDIYQPQHF
TRBJ2-3,TRBV5-5,CASSLFGTASTDTQYF
TRBJ2-2,TRBV5-1,CASSLEGAKTGELFF
TRBJ1-4,TRBV6-6,CASSPQGRGEKLFF
TRBJ2-1,TRBV6-1,CATLLMAANNEQFF
TRBJ2-5,TRBV7-9,CASSQRLATQETQYF
TRBJ2-1,TRBV5-1,CASSFSGGSDNEQFF
TRBJ2-6,TRBV7-9,CASSLPVVSGANVLTF
-,TRBV7-2,CASSNQGTGTQYF
TRBJ2-1,TRBV5-1,CASKGGANEQFF
TRBJ2-1,TRBV20-1,CSARDLNRAGNEQFF
TRBJ2-3,TRBV7-2,CASSYQRGEGDTQYF
TRBJ2-5,TRBV28,CASRTGVRISETQYF
TRBJ2-3,TRBV5-1,CASSLGTGGNEQYF
TRBJ2-3,TRBV24-1,CATSDWGTADADTQYF
TRBJ2-1,TRBV7-9,CASIRANNEQFF
TRBJ2-3,TRBV25-1,CASSDPGCIADTQYF
TRBJ2-7,TRBV10-2,CASSENRGGSYEQYF
TRBJ2-1,TRBV12-3/TRBV12-4,CASSFPRTEQFF
TRBJ1-4,TRBV29-1,CSVKAGNEKLFF
TRBJ2-5,TRBV28,CASSAPEREETQYF
TRBJ2-1,TRBV20-1,CSARKQGASEQFF
TRBJ2-7,TRBV29-1,CSVDGGGGEQYF
TRBJ1-4,TRBV20-1,CSALYGKEKLFF
TRBJ2-7,TRBV10-2,CASSVTGVYEQYF
TRBJ2-2,TRBV7-3,CASPGVRGELFF
TRBJ2-1,TRBV5-1,CASSLEPGGPNEQFF
TRBJ1-2,TRBV20-1,CSAREFGRGYTF
-,TRBV5-1,CASSLEGRLYSYEQYF
TRBJ2-1,TRBV20-1,CSARGALAVLYNEQFF
TRBJ2-3,TRBV5-5,CASSLESVDTQYF
TRBJ2-3,TRBV7-3,CASSSSGGATDTQYF
TRBJ2-1,TRBV10-3,CAISESETYNEQFF
TRBJ2-7,TRBV25-1,CASSHKAGSKHEQYF
-,TRBV7-9,CASSHNPRLTYEQYF
TRBJ1-4,TRBV28,CASSLRQGAREKLFF
TRBJ2-5,TRBV29-1,CSVAPGGGKETQYF
TRBJ2-3,TRBV12-3/TRBV12-4,CASSSRRDRGPVDTQYF
TRBJ1-3,TRBV28,CASSPRKRTIYF
TRBJ2-7,TRBV3-1,CASSPWGLEQYF